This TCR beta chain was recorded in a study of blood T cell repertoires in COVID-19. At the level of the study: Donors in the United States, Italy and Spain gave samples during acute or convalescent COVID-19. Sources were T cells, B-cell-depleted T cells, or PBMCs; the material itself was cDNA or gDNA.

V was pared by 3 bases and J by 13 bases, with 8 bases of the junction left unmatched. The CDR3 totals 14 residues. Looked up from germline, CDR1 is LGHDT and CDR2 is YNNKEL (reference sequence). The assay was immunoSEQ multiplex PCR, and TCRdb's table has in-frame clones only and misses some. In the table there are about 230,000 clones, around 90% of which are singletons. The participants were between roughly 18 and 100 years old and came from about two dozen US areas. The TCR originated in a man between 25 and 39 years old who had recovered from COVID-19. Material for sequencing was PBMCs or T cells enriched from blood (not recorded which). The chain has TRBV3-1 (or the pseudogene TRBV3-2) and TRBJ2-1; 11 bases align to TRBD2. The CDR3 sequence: CASSQGLAENFQFF. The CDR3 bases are TGTGCCAGCAGCCAGGGACTAGCGGAGAATTTTCAGTTCTTC.